The T cell receptor beta chain described here comes from a study of glioma-infiltrating T cells. This clonotype was observed at least ten times. Amplification of TCR alpha and beta CDR3 regions from RNA used iRepertoire nested multiplex PCR. Each CDR3 protein gets one entry after TCRdb re-called the multiplex PCR reads with MiXCR. The table includes about 180,000 distinct CDR3 sequences, more than 35% detected once. V shed 7 bases, J shed 2 bases, and the junction held 8 bases outside the gene matches. Germline V lookup: CDR1 MNHNS, CDR2 SASEGT. The length of the CDR3 is 14 residues. This sequence originates from a human donor with low-grade glioma or glioblastoma, undergoing nonglioma brain surgery, or in good health (not recorded which). The chain combines TRBV6-1 with TRBJ2-7; 7 nucleotides match TRBD2. Sample: glioma tissue, nonneoplastic brain tissue, or PBMCs (not recorded which). The CDR3 protein is CASKGGRMAYEQYF. Here the CDR3 DNA reads TGTGCCAGCAAGGGAGGGAGGATGGCCTACGAGCAGTACTTC.